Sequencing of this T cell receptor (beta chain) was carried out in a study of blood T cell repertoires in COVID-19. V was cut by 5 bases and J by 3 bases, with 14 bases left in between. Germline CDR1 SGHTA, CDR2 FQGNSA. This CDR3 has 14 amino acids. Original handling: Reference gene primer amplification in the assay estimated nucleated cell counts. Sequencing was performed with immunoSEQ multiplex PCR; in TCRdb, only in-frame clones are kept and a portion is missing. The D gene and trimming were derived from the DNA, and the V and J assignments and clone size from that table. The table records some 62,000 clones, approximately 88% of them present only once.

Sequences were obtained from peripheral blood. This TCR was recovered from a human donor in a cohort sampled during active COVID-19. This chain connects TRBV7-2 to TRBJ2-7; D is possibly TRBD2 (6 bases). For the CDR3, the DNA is TGTGCCAGCAGCCCCGGGACTGTCGGCTACGAGCAGTACTTC. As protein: CASSPGTVGYEQYF.